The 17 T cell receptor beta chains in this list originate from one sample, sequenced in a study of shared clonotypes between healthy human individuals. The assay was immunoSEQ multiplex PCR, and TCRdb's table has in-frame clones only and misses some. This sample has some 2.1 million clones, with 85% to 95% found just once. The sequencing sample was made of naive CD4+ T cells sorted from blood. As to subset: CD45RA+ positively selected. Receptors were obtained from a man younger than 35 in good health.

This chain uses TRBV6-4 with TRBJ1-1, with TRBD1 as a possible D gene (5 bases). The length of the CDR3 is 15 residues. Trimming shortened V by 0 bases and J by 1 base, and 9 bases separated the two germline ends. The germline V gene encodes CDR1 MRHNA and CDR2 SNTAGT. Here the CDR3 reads CASSDSEGRNTEAFF. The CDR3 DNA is TGTGCCAGCAGTGACTCTGAGGGGAGGAACACTGAAGCTTTCTTT.

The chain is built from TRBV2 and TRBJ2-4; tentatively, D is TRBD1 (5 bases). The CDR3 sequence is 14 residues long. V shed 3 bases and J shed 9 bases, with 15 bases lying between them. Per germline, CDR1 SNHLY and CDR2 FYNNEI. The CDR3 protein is CASSEMPGQGIQYF. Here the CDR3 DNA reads TGTGCCAGCAGTGAGATGCCAGGGCAAGGCATTCAGTACTTC.

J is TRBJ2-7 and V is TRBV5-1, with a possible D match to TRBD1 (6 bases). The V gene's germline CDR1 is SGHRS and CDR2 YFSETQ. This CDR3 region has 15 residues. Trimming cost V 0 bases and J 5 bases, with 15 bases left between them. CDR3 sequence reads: CASSLASGEYDEQYF. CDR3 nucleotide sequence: TGCGCCAGCAGCTTGGCGTCAGGGGAATACGACGAGCAGTACTTC.

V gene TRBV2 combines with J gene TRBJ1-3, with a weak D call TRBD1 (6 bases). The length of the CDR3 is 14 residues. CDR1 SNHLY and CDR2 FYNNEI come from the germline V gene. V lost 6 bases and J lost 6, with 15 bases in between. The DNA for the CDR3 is TGTGCCAGCAGGGACGAGGCAGGGGCAAACACCATATATTTT. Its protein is CASRDEAGANTIYF.

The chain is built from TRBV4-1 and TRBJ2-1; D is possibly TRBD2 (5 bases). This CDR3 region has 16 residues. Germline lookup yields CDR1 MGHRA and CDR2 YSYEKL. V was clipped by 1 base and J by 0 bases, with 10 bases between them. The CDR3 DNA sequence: TGCGCCAGCAGCCAAGGGGAGTCGTACTCCTACAATGAGCAGTTCTTC. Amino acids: CASSQGESYSYNEQFF.

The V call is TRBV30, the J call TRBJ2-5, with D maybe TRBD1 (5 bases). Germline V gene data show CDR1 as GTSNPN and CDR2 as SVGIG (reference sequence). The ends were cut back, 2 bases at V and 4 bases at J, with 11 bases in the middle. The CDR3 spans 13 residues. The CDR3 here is CAWSPTGVETQYF. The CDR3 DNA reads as TGTGCCTGGAGTCCAACAGGTGTAGAGACCCAGTACTTC.

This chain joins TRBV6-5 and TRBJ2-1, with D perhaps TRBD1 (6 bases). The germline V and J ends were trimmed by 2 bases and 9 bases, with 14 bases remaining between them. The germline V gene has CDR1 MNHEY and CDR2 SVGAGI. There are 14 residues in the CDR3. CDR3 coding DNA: TGTGCCAGCAGTTACAAGGGACAAACAAGTGAGCAGTTCTTC. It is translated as CASSYKGQTSEQFF.

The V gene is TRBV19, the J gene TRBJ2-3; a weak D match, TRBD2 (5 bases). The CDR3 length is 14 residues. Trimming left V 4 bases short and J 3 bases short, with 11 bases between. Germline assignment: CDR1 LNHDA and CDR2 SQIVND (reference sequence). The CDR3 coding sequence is TGTGCCAGTAGTACCTCGGGGATGACAGATACGCAGTATTTT. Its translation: CASSTSGMTDTQYF.

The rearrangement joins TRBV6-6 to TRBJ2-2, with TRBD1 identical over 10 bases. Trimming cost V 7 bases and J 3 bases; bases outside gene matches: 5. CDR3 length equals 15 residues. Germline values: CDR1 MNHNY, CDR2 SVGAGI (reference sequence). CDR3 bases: TGTGCCAGCATTCTGACAGGGGGCGACACCGGGGAGCTGTTTTTT. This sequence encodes CASILTGGDTGELFF.

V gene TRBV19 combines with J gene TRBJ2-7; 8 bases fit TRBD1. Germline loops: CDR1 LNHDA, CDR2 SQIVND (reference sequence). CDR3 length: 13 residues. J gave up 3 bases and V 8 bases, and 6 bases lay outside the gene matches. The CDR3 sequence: CASGQTGVYEQYF. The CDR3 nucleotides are TGTGCCAGTGGACAGACAGGGGTCTACGAGCAGTACTTC. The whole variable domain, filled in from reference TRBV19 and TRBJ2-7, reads DGGITQSPKYLFRKEGQNVTLSCEQNLNHDAMYWYRQDPGQGLRLIYYSQIVNDFQKGDIAEGYSVSREKKESFPLTVTSAQKNPTAFYLCASGQTGVYEQYFGPGTRLTVT.

The CDR3 loop reads CASEGQSGYTF. DNA of the CDR3: TGCGCCAGCGAGGGACAGTCGGGCTACACCTTC. The chain joins TRBV4-1 to TRBJ1-2, with TRBD1 matching over 7 bases. This CDR3 has 11 residues. CDR1 and CDR2 from the germline V gene are MGHRA and YSYEKL. J lost 8 bases, V lost 8 bases, and 5 bases had no gene match.

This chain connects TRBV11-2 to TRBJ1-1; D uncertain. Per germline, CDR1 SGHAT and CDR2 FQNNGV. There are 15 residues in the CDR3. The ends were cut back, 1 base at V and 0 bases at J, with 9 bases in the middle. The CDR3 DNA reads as TGTGCCAGCAGCTTAGTGGGGAGGATGAACACTGAAGCTTTCTTT. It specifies CASSLVGRMNTEAFF.

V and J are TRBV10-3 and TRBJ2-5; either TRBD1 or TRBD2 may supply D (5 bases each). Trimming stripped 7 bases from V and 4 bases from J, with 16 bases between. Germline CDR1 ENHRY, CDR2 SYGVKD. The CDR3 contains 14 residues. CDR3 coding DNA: TGTGCCATCACCCCGGGACCGAATCCAGAGACCCAGTACTTC. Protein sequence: CAITPGPNPETQYF.

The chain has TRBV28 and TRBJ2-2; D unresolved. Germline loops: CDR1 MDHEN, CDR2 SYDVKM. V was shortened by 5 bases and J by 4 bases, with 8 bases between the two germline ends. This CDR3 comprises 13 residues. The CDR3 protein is CASSPRSTGELFF. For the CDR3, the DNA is TGTGCCAGCAGTCCCCGCAGCACCGGGGAGCTGTTTTTT.

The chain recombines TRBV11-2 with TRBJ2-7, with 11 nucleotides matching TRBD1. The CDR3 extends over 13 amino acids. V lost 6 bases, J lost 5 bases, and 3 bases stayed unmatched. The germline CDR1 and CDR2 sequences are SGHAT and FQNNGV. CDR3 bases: TGTGCCAGCAGGGACAGGGGGCTGGACGAGCAGTACTTC. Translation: CASRDRGLDEQYF. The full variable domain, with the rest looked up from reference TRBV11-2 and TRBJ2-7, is EAGVAQSPRYKIIEKRQSVAFWCNPISGHATLYWYQQILGQGPKLLIQFQNNGVVDDSQLPKDRFSAERLKGVDSTLKIQPAKLEDSAVYLCASRDRGLDEQYFGPGTRLTVT.

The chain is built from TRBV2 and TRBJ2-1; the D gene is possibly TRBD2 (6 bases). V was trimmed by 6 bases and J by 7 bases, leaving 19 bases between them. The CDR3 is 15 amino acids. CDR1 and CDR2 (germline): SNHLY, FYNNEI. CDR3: CASRAQRLELNEQFF. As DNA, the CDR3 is TGTGCCAGCAGAGCCCAGAGACTAGAACTAAATGAGCAGTTCTTC.

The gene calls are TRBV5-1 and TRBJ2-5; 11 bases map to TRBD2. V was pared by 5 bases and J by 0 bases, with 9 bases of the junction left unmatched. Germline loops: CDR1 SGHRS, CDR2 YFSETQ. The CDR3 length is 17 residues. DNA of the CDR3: TGCGCCAGCAGTACTAGCGGGAGTCAAACGTACCAAGAGACCCAGTACTTC. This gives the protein CASSTSGSQTYQETQYF.